This T cell receptor (beta chain) is drawn from a study of shared clonotypes between healthy human individuals. V was shortened by 0 bases and J by 6 bases, with 12 bases between the two germline ends. In germline, CDR1 is WSHSY, CDR2 SAAADI. There are 15 residues in the CDR3. Genomic DNA from each subset was divided evenly over several immunoSEQ plates. Measured with immunoSEQ multiplex PCR; TCRdb has only the in-frame clones, and not every one. This repertoire shows 1.5 million to 2.5 million clones, 85% to 95% found once; its top ten account for 0.95% to 1.5%. This clone was found once. Its antigen is unknown. General study findings and limits: Sampling included only blood; tissue repertoires likely differ. Non-shared clonotypes had lower generation probabilities than clonotypes shared by all four sorted-subset donors.

As defined, naive CD8 cells were CD45RO-negative and positively selected for CCR7, with terminally differentiated effector memory CD45RA+ cells excluded. Within Nashville, Tennessee resided all donors, each a Caucasian adult. Sequencing was carried out using naive CD8+ T cells sorted from blood. The sequence derives from a man between 18 and 29 years old in good health. The V and J genes are TRBV10-2 and TRBJ2-1; no definite D call. The CDR3 DNA reads as TGCGCCAGCAGTGAGTCCCCCCCACTAACCAATGAGCAGTTCTTC. Translation: CASSESPPLTNEQFF.